This TCR beta chain stems from a study of T cell responses to AZD1222 COVID-19 vaccine (dated by TCRdb to about 2021). In the study overall: AZD1222 recipients with second doses at about 4 weeks or about 12 weeks were pooled, because spike-specific TCR depth and breadth did not differ between schedules. A total of approximately 230 trial participants underwent TCR sequencing, of whom 200 to 220 received two doses of AZD1222 and some 26 received two doses of the MenACWY control vaccine. Trial participants were enrolled into age subgroups of 18-55, 56-69 and 70-plus years, which contained 148, 28 and 57 TCR-sequenced participants, respectively. What the research found in general, with its limitations: Conclusions about previously exposed vaccinees were limited because only five to seven AZD1222 recipients were SARS-CoV-2 seropositive at baseline. Participants were mostly white British and included more females than males, and it was suggested by the authors that clonal diversity may have been underestimated. No day 14 peak-response samples were available, so repertoires were characterized only after the peak T cell response. Nearly half of unique spike-specific TCRs reportedly recognized epitopes outside regions mutated in the B.1.351 and B.1.1.7 variants. A significant rise in spike-specific TCR breadth and depth was observed after two AZD1222 doses relative to day 0 and relative to MenACWY recipients. Vaccine-associated CD4 TCRs spanned the whole spike protein, with dominant responses in regions 160-218 and 743-854. In the small 56-69-year group, the increase in depth fell short of significance, most likely because of low power.

This sample's time point label indicates: baseline before first vaccination. Samples from vaccinated people were obtained from the UK trials COV001 and COV002, which included a single-blind randomized controlled phase 2/3 trial of AZD1222 (ChAdOx1 nCoV-19) in healthy adults. Trial participant PBMC samples were collected at day 0 and day 28 after the second dose for TCRbeta chain sequencing. V is reduced by 2 bases and J by 3 bases, leaving a spacing of 5 bases between them. The CDR3 sequence holds 12 residues, the cysteine and phenylalanine included. CDR3 DNA only is kept here, 36 bases in frame from base 1. CDR1 SGHDN and CDR2 FVKESK are derived from the germline V gene. As concerns this clone: What this receptor recognizes is not known. There are no base qualities to consult, and no much larger clone falls within one base.

The CDR3 regions of human TCRbeta chains were analyzed by immunosequencing. As for the authors' bioinformatics: Repertoire TCRs were matched against a reference library of SARS-CoV-2-specific TCRs generated with the MIRA antigen-specificity platform. Breadth was defined as the fraction of unique TCRs that were SARS-CoV-2-associated, and depth was defined as the fraction of total T cells that were SARS-CoV-2-associated. Using the MIRA data, each spike-specific TCR was mapped to the spike region that the TCR reacts to and placed in a CD4 or CD8 class. Log10-transformed breadth and depth values were compared by one-way ANOVA with Sidak's multiple comparisons tests. TCRdb carries this immuneACCESS record with in-frame sequences only. Its versions omit some clonotypes, under half of them owing to an unresolved V gene in the studies checked, with the rest unexplained. V and J calls plus clone size are reproduced from that table; the DNA served to infer D and trimming. The sample records some 140,000 clones, roughly 90% of which are singletons. The ten largest clones add up to about 3% of the sample.

This chain joins TRBV14 to TRBJ2-7, with no D gene named confidently. The material sequenced was peripheral blood, taken on day 0 of AZD1222 vaccination. The TCR sequence derives from an adult in good health. The DNA sequence is TGTGCCAGCAGCCAAAACCGCTACGAGCAGTACTTC. Its coded protein is CASSQNRYEQYF.